Listed below are T cell receptor beta chains from one sample, sequenced in a study of blood T cell repertoires in COVID-19. Here immunoSEQ multiplex PCR was the method, and the copy in TCRdb shows in-frame clones only, minus some. The top ten clones hold 7.3% of a sample with under 90,000 clones, around 90% of them seen once. The material sequenced was peripheral blood. All receptors come from a man in his forties with COVID-19, enrolled during active disease. The CDR3 runs from the conserved cysteine through the conserved F or W. Fields, in order: V gene, clone size, D gene, J gene, CDR3 protein, CDR3 DNA. A D gene is named only where the DNA matches it firmly. Only part of the rows carry a size: once, few, many, or a class if the clone is expanded.

v_call: TRBV7-9
clone_size: once
d_call: TRBD1
j_call: TRBJ1-2
cdr3_aa: CASSLEDRVVAGYTF
cdr3_nt: TGTGCCAGCAGCTTAGAGGACAGGGTTGTAGCTGGCTACACCTTC

v_call: TRBV19
clone_size: .
d_call: .
j_call: TRBJ1-2
cdr3_aa: CASSPLETGAYGYTF
cdr3_nt: TGTGCCAGTAGTCCCCTAGAGACAGGCGCCTATGGCTACACCTTC

v_call: TRBV21-1
clone_size: .
d_call: .
j_call: TRBJ2-3
cdr3_aa: CASSTALTGLAGGLWTDTQYF
cdr3_nt: TGTGCCAGCAGCACTGCACTAACGGGACTAGCGGGGGGGCTCTGGACAGATACGCAGTATTTT

v_call: TRBV9
clone_size: .
d_call: .
j_call: TRBJ2-3
cdr3_aa: CASSVSPLRDTQYF
cdr3_nt: TGTGCCAGCAGCGTATCTCCCCTGAGAGATACGCAGTATTTT

v_call: TRBV5-6
clone_size: .
d_call: TRBD1
j_call: TRBJ1-6
cdr3_aa: CASSLVTGALSPLHF
cdr3_nt: TGTGCCAGCAGCTTGGTGACAGGGGCCCTCTCACCCCTCCACTTT

v_call: TRBV6-5
clone_size: .
d_call: TRBD1
j_call: TRBJ1-2
cdr3_aa: CASRHMTGGWGYTF
cdr3_nt: TGTGCCAGCAGGCACATGACAGGGGGGTGGGGCTACACCTTC

v_call: TRBV30
clone_size: .
d_call: .
j_call: TRBJ2-5
cdr3_aa: CAWSLLEETQYF
cdr3_nt: TGTGCCTGGAGTCTGCTAGAGGAGACCCAGTACTTC

v_call: TRBV10-1
clone_size: .
d_call: .
j_call: TRBJ2-1
cdr3_aa: CASSESVDNEQFF
cdr3_nt: TGCGCCAGCAGTGAGTCAGTAGACAATGAGCAGTTCTTC

v_call: TRBV3-1/TRBV3-2
clone_size: few
d_call: TRBD1
j_call: TRBJ1-6
cdr3_aa: CASKGRDRNSPLHF
cdr3_nt: TGTGCCAGCAAGGGCCGGGACAGAAATTCACCCCTCCACTTT

v_call: TRBV7-7
clone_size: .
d_call: .
j_call: TRBJ2-5
cdr3_aa: CASSLGAGGHQETQYF
cdr3_nt: TGTGCCAGCAGCTTAGGTGCTGGGGGCCACCAAGAGACCCAGTACTTC

v_call: TRBV5-4
clone_size: .
d_call: .
j_call: TRBJ2-3
cdr3_aa: CASNMAEFTDTQYF
cdr3_nt: TGTGCCAGCAATATGGCAGAATTCACAGATACGCAGTATTTT

v_call: TRBV7-9
clone_size: .
d_call: .
j_call: TRBJ1-2
cdr3_aa: CASSLGTDYGYTF
cdr3_nt: TGTGCCAGCAGCTTAGGGACAGACTATGGCTACACCTTC

v_call: TRBV11-2
clone_size: .
d_call: TRBD1
j_call: TRBJ2-3
cdr3_aa: CASSAQPGQGSF
cdr3_nt: TGTGCCAGCAGCGCACAGCCGGGACAGGGAAGTTTT

v_call: TRBV5-6
clone_size: .
d_call: TRBD1
j_call: TRBJ2-7
cdr3_aa: CASSLGQGAYEQYF
cdr3_nt: TGTGCCAGCAGTTTGGGACAGGGGGCCTACGAGCAGTACTTC

v_call: TRBV5-1
clone_size: .
d_call: .
j_call: TRBJ1-3
cdr3_aa: CASSLEGVAGNTIYF
cdr3_nt: TGCGCCAGCAGCTTGGAGGGAGTCGCTGGAAACACCATATATTTT

v_call: TRBV4-1
clone_size: .
d_call: TRBD1
j_call: TRBJ1-1
cdr3_aa: CASRDRASNTEAFF
cdr3_nt: TGCGCCAGCAGGGACAGGGCCTCGAACACTGAAGCTTTCTTT

v_call: TRBV2
clone_size: .
d_call: TRBD1
j_call: TRBJ2-2
cdr3_aa: CASRAGTANTGELFF
cdr3_nt: TGTGCCAGCAGGGCCGGGACAGCAAACACCGGGGAGCTGTTTTTT